This T cell receptor (beta chain) was found in a study of T cells after yellow fever vaccination. On the study more broadly: Preparing low-cell-number fractions relied on SMART-Seq v4 Ultra Low Input.

Germline lookup yields CDR1 MNHEY and CDR2 SVGAGI. This CDR3 has 13 residues. V was clipped by 5 bases and J by 6 bases; unmatched bases: 7. This clonotype was seen more than once but under ten times. TCRdb reprocessed the 5' RACE reads with MiXCR, giving one entry per CDR3 protein. The sample yields 200,000 to 250,000 distinct CDR3 sequences, more than 3% seen once. The chain is built from TRBV6-5 and TRBJ2-7, with 7 bases aligning to TRBD1. The source of this sequence is a man aged 18 to 30 who received the YFV17D yellow fever vaccine. The starting material was CD4+ T cells sorted from PBMCs, obtained 10 days after the yellow fever booster vaccination. Written as DNA, the CDR3 is TGTGCCAGCAGTACCCGACAGGGTCTCGAGCAGTACGTC. Translating gives CASSTRQGLEQYV.